Sequencing of this T cell receptor beta chain was carried out in a study of shared clonotypes between healthy human individuals. Assay: immunoSEQ multiplex PCR; the TCRdb copy retains only in-frame clones and omits some. The data contain about 660,000 clones, less than 85% of them singletons. Per the germline V gene, CDR1 is SGHDN and CDR2 is FVKESK. The CDR3 is 14 residues long. V lost 4 bases, J lost 1 base, and 2 bases stayed unmatched. Specimen: memory CD4+ T cells sorted from blood. Regarding subset: CD45RA-negative fraction. The V call is TRBV14, the J call TRBJ2-7, with 9 bases lining up with TRBD2. The receptor's source is a woman in her twenties or thirties in good health. For the CDR3, the DNA is TGTGCCAGCAGCCCCCTAGCGGGATCCTACGAGCAGTACTTC. Amino acid sequence: CASSPLAGSYEQYF.